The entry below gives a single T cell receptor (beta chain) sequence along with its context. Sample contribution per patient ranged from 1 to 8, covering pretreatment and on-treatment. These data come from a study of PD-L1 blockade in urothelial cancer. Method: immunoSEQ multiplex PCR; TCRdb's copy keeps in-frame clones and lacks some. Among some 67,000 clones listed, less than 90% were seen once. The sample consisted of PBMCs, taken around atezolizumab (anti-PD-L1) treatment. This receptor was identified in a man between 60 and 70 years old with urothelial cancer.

CDR3 residues: CASRTSTDTQYF. The CDR3 coding sequence is TGTGCTAGCCGTACTAGCACAGATACGCAGTATTTT. This rearrangement joins TRBV6-5 to TRBJ2-3; D is ambiguous. CDR1 is MNHEY and CDR2 is SVGAGI in the germline V gene. The CDR3 is 12 amino acids.